These T cell receptor beta chains were read from a single sample in a study of cytomegalovirus exposure and HLA in healthy donors. The method was immunoSEQ multiplex PCR; TCRdb's version includes in-frame clones alone and lacks a portion of them. Of around 86,000 clones in the sample, roughly 92% were seen once. The source material was PBMCs. These receptors all come from a young woman in good health and CMV-seropositive. CDR3s include the opening cysteine and the closing phenylalanine or tryptophan. A D gene is named only where the DNA matches it firmly. Clone size is given for some rows only: seen once, a few or many times, or a class if the clone is expanded.

J	D	size	V	CDR3	DNA
TRBJ1-4	TRBD1	-	TRBV30	CAWSRGEEKLFF	TGTGCCTGGAGCAGGGGGGAGGAAAAACTGTTTTTT
TRBJ2-4	-	-	TRBV14	CASSQARGRLKNIQYF	TGTGCCAGCAGCCAAGCCAGGGGTCGACTTAAAAACATTCAGTACTTC
TRBJ1-2	-	-	TRBV7-9	CASSFLATGIYGYTF	TGTGCCAGCAGCTTCCTAGCTACAGGGATCTATGGCTACACCTTC
TRBJ1-5	TRBD1	-	TRBV5-6	CASSLLGQGAFGNQPQHF	TGTGCCAGCAGCTTGTTAGGACAGGGGGCTTTTGGCAATCAGCCCCAGCATTTT
TRBJ2-7	TRBD1	-	TRBV7-8	CASSLTYPLGGTAHSYEQYF	TGTGCCAGCAGCTTAACTTACCCTTTGGGTGGGACAGCGCACTCCTACGAGCAGTACTTC
TRBJ1-2	TRBD1	-	TRBV5-6	CASSPGQVDGYTF	TGTGCCAGCAGCCCAGGACAGGTAGATGGCTACACCTTC
TRBJ2-1	-	-	TRBV6-4	CASSERAWLSEQFF	TGTGCCAGCAGTGAGAGGGCCTGGTTGAGTGAGCAGTTCTTC
TRBJ1-4	TRBD1	-	TRBV7-2	CASSLDRERVEKLFF	TGTGCCAGCAGCCTAGACAGGGAGAGGGTAGAAAAACTGTTTTTT
TRBJ2-4	TRBD2	-	TRBV5-6	CASSLGGLAGGFQYF	TGTGCCAGCAGCTTGGGAGGCCTAGCGGGAGGATTTCAGTACTTC
TRBJ2-1	TRBD2	-	TRBV7-2	CASSALAGVGNEQFF	TGTGCCAGCAGCGCGCTAGCGGGAGTCGGTAATGAGCAGTTCTTC
TRBJ2-4	TRBD2	-	TRBV30	CAWSLGTSGVKNIQYF	TGTGCCTGGAGTCTAGGGACTAGCGGGGTCAAAAACATTCAGTACTTC
TRBJ1-2	-	-	TRBV6-5	CASSYVLNYGYTF	TGTGCCAGCAGTTACGTCCTGAACTATGGCTACACCTTC
TRBJ2-5	TRBD2	-	TRBV19	CASSPSGQETQYF	TGTGCCAGTAGTCCTAGCGGCCAAGAGACCCAGTACTTC
TRBJ1-5	-	once	TRBV4-2	CASSQGPSDSNQPQHF	TGTGCCAGCAGCCAAGGCCCGAGTGATAGCAATCAGCCCCAGCATTTT
TRBJ2-1	TRBD2	-	TRBV7-9	CASSLIGLAGGPNEQFF	TGTGCCAGCAGCTTAATAGGACTAGCGGGAGGGCCAAATGAGCAGTTCTTC
TRBJ1-2	-	-	TRBV28	CASRTVGRILYGYTF	TGTGCCAGCAGGACGGTAGGCAGGATCCTCTATGGCTACACCTTC
TRBJ2-7	TRBD2	-	TRBV28	CASRTIFPGLAGDIAYEQYF	TGTGCCAGCAGGACAATCTTCCCGGGACTAGCGGGAGATATCGCCTACGAGCAGTACTTC
TRBJ2-1	-	-	TRBV7-8	CASSALGGAHNEQFF	TGTGCCAGCAGCGCCCTAGGCGGGGCCCACAATGAGCAGTTCTTC
TRBJ2-2	-	-	TRBV7-6	CASSFQTDTGELFF	TGTGCCAGCAGCTTCCAGACAGACACCGGGGAGCTGTTTTTT
TRBJ2-2	TRBD1	-	TRBV2	CASSGTGASTGELFF	TGTGCCAGCAGTGGGACAGGGGCGTCCACCGGGGAGCTGTTTTTT
TRBJ2-2	TRBD1	-	TRBV29-1	CSVVRGGNTGELFF	TGCAGCGTTGTTAGAGGGGGCAACACCGGGGAGCTGTTTTTT
TRBJ2-1	TRBD1	-	TRBV5-6	CASSPRGGPYNEQFF	TGTGCCAGCAGCCCACGAGGGGGCCCTTACAATGAGCAGTTCTTC
TRBJ1-1	-	-	TRBV5-5	CASNRDLSNTEAFF	TGTGCCAGCAATCGGGACTTATCGAACACTGAAGCTTTCTTT
TRBJ1-3	-	-	TRBV27	CASKRSQGGNTIYF	TGTGCCAGCAAGCGCAGCCAGGGGGGAAACACCATATATTTT
TRBJ2-1	-	-	TRBV5-1	CASSLGAGGSYNEQFF	TGCGCCAGCAGCTTGGGGGCTGGTGGGTCCTACAATGAGCAGTTCTTC
TRBJ1-5	TRBD1	-	TRBV4-1	CASSQDMGQGSRPQHF	TGCGCCAGCAGCCAAGATATGGGACAGGGAAGTCGGCCCCAGCATTTT
TRBJ1-5	TRBD1	-	TRBV29-1	CSVAEGQGASNQPQHF	TGCAGCGTTGCGGAGGGACAGGGGGCGAGCAATCAGCCCCAGCATTTT